This record concerns one T cell receptor beta chain sequence. What antigen it recognizes has not been identified. No much larger clonotype is one base removed from it; base qualities were not supplied. Donors were healthy HIV-negative adults with no recently reported acute infections or vaccinations. Every donor was a Caucasian adult living in Nashville, Tennessee, USA. Magnetic negative selection was used to enrich CD4+ T cells, after which naive cells were positively selected on CD45RA and the negative fraction became the memory subset. Blood was obtained by leukapheresis, after which PBMCs were separated by Ficoll-Histopaque density gradient centrifugation and cryopreserved in liquid nitrogen vapor phase. Analytical flow cytometry was used to check the purity and quantity of each magnetically sorted T cell population. From each sorted fraction, genomic DNA was isolated and quantified by UV absorbance on a Nanodrop 2000c.

Using the deep immunoSEQ assay, multiplex PCR amplified TCR CDR3 regions from genomic DNA. For each cell subset, the extracted genomic DNA was distributed evenly across all wells of several immunoSEQ 96-well plates, and each plate served as one replicate. For sorted subsets, roughly 200 ng of genomic DNA, equivalent to around 30,000 T cell genomes, went into each replicate PCR. Purified libraries were measured with a Qubit 3.0 fluorometer, size-checked on a Bioanalyzer 2100, and measured again with the KAPA Library Quantification kit. A separate single-read 150-cycle Illumina NextSeq 550 flow cell was used to sequence each immunoSEQ 96-well plate. Regarding the original processing steps: Because the immunoSEQ output held only junctional sequences and lacked quality scores, the filtering could not match the filtering applied to full-length reads. To assign V/J genes and CDR3, sequences were annotated against IMGT germline references using PyIR, a Python wrapper for IgBLAST v1.9. Reads were removed for weak V/J assignments (E-value above 1e-6), missing CDR3, stop codons, out-of-frame junctions, or ambiguous translated residues. V3J clonotypes were defined as sequences sharing the same inferred V gene, J gene, and CDR3 amino acid sequence. Percentage overlap between repertoires was calculated by dividing the number of shared unique clonotypes by the size of the smaller repertoire. Repertoire richness was assessed with RTK rarefaction, the Chao1 estimator, and Recon v2.1 estimates of unobserved clonotypes. Generation probabilities were computed with OLGA for all TCRbeta clonotypes obtained by the gDNA method from a few donors. The source is immuneACCESS, and TCRdb retained only in-frame sequences with V and J called. Part of the clones is not carried over; for the studies checked, unresolved V genes explain less than half of this, and the remainder is unexplained. D and trimming come from the DNA, and the V and J calls and clone size come from that table. The sample table shows about 680,000 clones, and approximately 73% are seen once. The biggest ten clones account for 1.5% to 2% of the sample.

This sample is drawn from a study of shared clonotypes between healthy human individuals (dated by TCRdb to 2019 to 2021). Regarding the study in general: Three men and two women, aged 18 to 49 years, made up the cohort. For each donor, CD4 naive and CD4 memory were each run on three plates, CD8 naive on two plates, and CD8 memory on one plate. The study deeply sequenced blood TCR repertoires of several healthy adults to estimate repertoire size and the extent of clonotype sharing between individuals. To increase sequencing depth and limit assay-specific biases, different laboratories used diverse techniques to prepare libraries and sequence TCR repertoires. Per donor, leukapheresis produced somewhere between about 0.9 and 10 billion PBMCs. What the research found in general, with its limitations: Even with the large sequencing depth, rarefaction of the sorted-subset datasets indicated that sequencing was incomplete. Sampling was limited to blood, and TCR repertoires in tissue likely differ from TCR repertoires in blood. The small number of donors limited the genetic and exposure-history diversity represented. Based on pairwise subsampling, the degree of clonotype sharing among donors was expected to be affected by sequencing depth. Naive subsets generally had larger estimated clonotype richness than memory subsets. Compared with non-shared clonotypes, clonotypes shared by all four sorted-subset donors had higher generation probabilities. Sharing across a few donors was observed for about 5% of naive CD4, over 3% of naive CD8, over 2% of memory CD4, and approximately 0.41% of memory CD8 clonotypes.

Germline trimming amounts to 3 bases on V and 5 bases on J, with 9 as the count of junction bases outside the gene matches. Measured from the cysteine to the phenylalanine, the CDR3 is 15 residues long. Only the CDR3 portion is preserved as DNA: 45 bases, with reading frame beginning at the first base. From the germline V gene, CDR1 is MNHEY and CDR2 is SVGAGI. The receptor chain draws on TRBV6-5 and TRBJ2-5; the central 7 bases match TRBD1. Sequencing was carried out using memory CD4+ T cells sorted from blood. Reading the label with the study, this specimen's cell subset or site is: CD45RA-negative fraction. The TCR sequence derives from a young woman in good health. In nucleotides, the sequence is TGTGCCAGCAGTTATAACGGACAGGTAGGGGAGACCCAGTACTTC. It specifies CASSYNGQVGETQYF.